This passage covers 27 T cell receptor beta chains from one sample sequenced in a study of cytomegalovirus exposure and HLA in healthy donors. The PCR had 60 Vbeta and 13 Jbeta primers. The data were produced by immunoSEQ multiplex PCR, yet TCRdb's version contains in-frame clones alone and is incomplete. The data contain 130,000 or so clones, around 80% of them seen just once; the ten biggest clones take up roughly 3%. The sequenced material came from PBMCs. The source of these receptors is a young woman in good health and CMV-seropositive.

For the CDR3, the DNA is TGTGCCAGCAGTCTTATTAGCGGGGCCGCGGATACGCAGTATTTT. It specifies CASSLISGAADTQYF. The chain combines TRBV2 with TRBJ2-3, with TRBD2 identical over 8 bases. The V gene's germline CDR1 is SNHLY and CDR2 FYNNEI. This CDR3 comprises 15 residues. The V gene end was trimmed by 5 bases and the J gene end by 6 bases; junction bases not matched to a gene: 10.

The chain has TRBV13 and TRBJ2-2; TRBD2 matches at 7 bases. Germline CDR1 and CDR2: PRHDT and FYEKMQ (reference sequence). The CDR3 loop spans 16 amino acids. The V gene end was trimmed by 5 bases and the J gene end by 3 bases; junction bases not matched to a gene: 9. The CDR3 bases are TGTGCCAGCAGCGGCACCGGGGCGGGGGACACCGGGGAGCTGTTTTTT. The encoded protein is CASSGTGAGDTGELFF.

This rearrangement joins TRBV19 to TRBJ1-1; 8 nucleotides agree with TRBD1. V lost 4 bases and J lost 10; bases outside the gene matches: 11. The CDR3 contains 14 residues. CDR1 is LNHDA, CDR2 SQIVND, per germline (reference sequence). CDR3 in amino acids: CASSNSRTGRGAFF. The CDR3 bases are TGTGCCAGTAGTAACTCTCGGACAGGGCGCGGAGCTTTCTTT.

This rearrangement joins TRBV25-1 to TRBJ2-3, with D perhaps TRBD2 (7 bases). The CDR3 loop spans 15 amino acids. The germline CDR1 and CDR2 sequences are MGHDK and SYGVNS. V dropped 3 bases and J dropped 1 base, with 11 bases sitting between them. This CDR3 is CASSDRGARTDTQYF. The CDR3 DNA is TGTGCCAGCAGTGACCGGGGGGCTCGCACAGATACGCAGTATTTT.

The chain couples TRBV27 to TRBJ2-3, with 13 bases that match TRBD2. Germline loops: CDR1 MNHEY, CDR2 SMNVEV (reference sequence). V lost 3 bases and J lost 1; bases outside the gene matches: 7. The CDR3 runs 18 residues. The CDR3 sequence is CASSLLLAGGPGTDTQYF. The CDR3 DNA reads as TGTGCCAGCAGTTTGTTACTAGCGGGGGGGCCTGGCACAGATACGCAGTATTTT.

This rearrangement joins TRBV7-2 to TRBJ1-3, with 12 bases that match TRBD1. The trim removed 5 bases at V and 4 bases at J, leaving 12 bases unmatched. Germline-derived CDR1 and CDR2 are SGHTA and FQGNSA. The CDR3 is 18 residues long. The CDR3 here is CASSPRAPGQGAGNTIYF. The DNA for the CDR3 is TGTGCCAGCAGCCCCAGAGCTCCGGGACAGGGGGCGGGAAACACCATATATTTT.

The V gene is TRBV13, the J gene TRBJ2-7, with 12 bases matching TRBD1. The CDR3 is made up of 15 amino acids. J was trimmed by 3 bases and V by 5 bases; bases with no gene match: 5. Germline CDR1 PRHDT, CDR2 FYEKMQ (reference sequence). The CDR3 sequence: CASSPRDRGLYEQYF. CDR3 nucleotides: TGTGCCAGCAGCCCAAGGGACAGGGGGCTCTACGAGCAGTACTTC.

The chain carries TRBV5-4 and TRBJ1-2; 10 bases fit TRBD1. The CDR3 totals 14 residues. V was pared by 4 bases and J by 4 bases, with 4 bases of the junction left unmatched. Germline V gives CDR1 SGHNT, CDR2 YYREEE (reference sequence). DNA of the CDR3: TGTGCCAGCAGCCCGGGACAGGGGACCTATGGCTACACCTTC. The encoded protein is CASSPGQGTYGYTF.

The V and J genes are TRBV5-4 and TRBJ2-7, with D maybe TRBD2 (5 bases). Trimming pared 5 bases from V and 5 bases from J, leaving 14 bases between. The CDR3 has 13 residues. CDR1 and CDR2 (germline): SGHNT, YYREEE (reference sequence). The CDR3, as DNA: TGTGCCAGCAGACCGGGGTCCGGGGACGAGCAGTACTTC. It encodes CASRPGSGDEQYF.

The chain uses TRBV7-8 and TRBJ1-5, with TRBD1 matching over 9 bases. V gave up 5 bases and J gave up 0 bases; unmatched junction bases: 11. Germline V gene lookup returns CDR1 SGHVS and CDR2 FQNEAQ. This CDR3 contains 18 residues. CDR3 in DNA: TGTGCCAGCAGCCCTGACAGGGGGGCATCGGATAGCAATCAGCCCCAGCATTTT. Translation gives CASSPDRGASDSNQPQHF.

The CDR3 protein is CSVDEQGQETQYF. The CDR3 DNA reads as TGCAGCGTTGATGAACAGGGACAAGAGACCCAGTACTTC. V gene TRBV29-1 combines with J gene TRBJ2-5; maybe TRBD1 (6 bases). CDR1 and CDR2 (germline): SQVTM, ANQGSEA. V dropped 3 bases and J dropped 2 bases, with 10 bases sitting between them. The CDR3 has 13 residues. The variable domain in full, completed from reference TRBV29-1 and TRBJ2-5, reads SAVISQKPSRDICQRGTSLTIQCQVDSQVTMMFWYRQQPGQSLTLIATANQGSEATYESGFVIDKFPISRPNLTFSTLTVSNMSPEDSSIYLCSVDEQGQETQYFGPGTRLLVL.

The chain combines TRBV30 with TRBJ2-7; TRBD1 agrees at 10 bases. Losses at the gene ends were 4 bases for V and 3 bases for J; bases not matched to a gene: 6. The CDR3 consists of 14 residues. In germline, CDR1 is GTSNPN, CDR2 SVGIG (reference sequence). Here the CDR3 DNA reads TGTGCCTGGACTACGGGACAGGGGATCTACGAGCAGTACTTC. Its protein is CAWTTGQGIYEQYF.

The J gene is TRBJ1-4, the V gene TRBV5-4, with 7 bases fitting TRBD1. The junction had 8 bases not matched to a gene; V was cut back by 4 bases and J by 8 bases. Germline assignment: CDR1 SGHNT and CDR2 YYREEE (reference sequence). The CDR3 runs to 14 residues. The CDR3 nucleotides read TGTGCCAGCAGCAGGGACAGCCAAGACGAAAAACTGTTTTTT. Protein sequence: CASSRDSQDEKLFF.

This chain links TRBV6-1 with TRBJ1-2, with D possibly matching TRBD1 (6 bases). Germline CDR1 MNHNS, CDR2 SASEGT. CDR3 length: 14 residues. With 6 bases removed from V and 6 bases from J, the gap between germline ends came to 17 bases. DNA of the CDR3: TGTGCCAGCAGAACCTACACAGGGAGCGATGGCTACACCTTC. Translation: CASRTYTGSDGYTF.

This clone was seen a few times. The chain recombines TRBV2 with TRBJ2-1; 9 bases line up with TRBD1. J lost 8 bases, V lost 6 bases, and 14 bases had no gene match. Germline V gives CDR1 SNHLY, CDR2 FYNNEI. The CDR3 extends over 16 amino acids. CDR3 in amino acids: CASRGRTGEVRDEQFF. CDR3 coding DNA: TGTGCCAGCAGGGGTAGGACAGGGGAGGTGCGCGATGAGCAGTTCTTC.

The chain recombines TRBV27 with TRBJ1-1, with 10 bases identical to TRBD1. The CDR3 totals 15 residues. V dropped 7 bases and J dropped 4; count of bases not matched to a gene: 9. The germline CDR1 and CDR2 sequences are MNHEY and SMNVEV (reference sequence). This CDR3 reads CASTRIRTGGTEAFF. DNA of the CDR3: TGTGCCAGCACACGTATCCGGACAGGGGGCACTGAAGCTTTCTTT.

The chain links TRBV5-4 to TRBJ2-2; D is ambiguous. There are 16 residues in the CDR3. Trimming removed 2 bases at V and 4 bases at J, with 15 bases between. CDR1 is SGHNT and CDR2 is YYREEE in the germline V gene (reference sequence). The CDR3 region is CASSFPNPQTTGELFF. The CDR3 DNA reads as TGTGCCAGCAGCTTCCCGAACCCACAGACCACCGGGGAGCTGTTTTTT.

The J gene is TRBJ2-2, the V gene TRBV2; D gene uncertain. The CDR3 sequence is 13 residues long. V was shortened by 5 bases and J by 6 bases, with 10 bases between the two germline ends. Germline CDR1 is SNHLY and CDR2 is FYNNEI. The CDR3 region has the DNA TGTGCCAGCAGTCTAGACTTAGCCGGGGAGCTGTTTTTT. Translating it yields CASSLDLAGELFF.

This clone appeared once. The chain uses TRBV5-5 and TRBJ1-3; no clear D. CDR1 and CDR2 from the germline V gene are SGHKS and YYEKEE (reference sequence). With 0 bases removed from V and 0 bases from J, the gap between germline ends came to 7 bases. This CDR3 region has 15 residues. The chain's CDR3 is CASSLAWSSGNTIYF. The CDR3 region has the DNA TGTGCCAGCAGCTTGGCCTGGAGCTCTGGAAACACCATATATTTT.

The chain links TRBV30 to TRBJ1-3; 7 bases agree with TRBD1. The CDR3 loop spans 15 amino acids. V shed 0 bases, J shed 8 bases, and the junction held 10 bases outside the gene matches. Looked up from germline, CDR1 is GTSNPN and CDR2 is SVGIG (reference sequence). The CDR3 bases are TGTGCCTGGAGTGTACGACTGGGACAGAGGGACACCATATATTTT. Encoded protein: CAWSVRLGQRDTIYF. Combining the CDR3 with reference TRBV30 and TRBJ1-3 gives the whole variable domain SQTIHQWPATLVQPVGSPLSLECTVEGTSNPNLYWYRQAAGRGLQLLFYSVGIGQISSEVPQNLSASRPQDRQFILSSKKLLLSDSGFYLCAWSVRLGQRDTIYFGEGSWLTVV.

This chain connects TRBV5-4 to TRBJ2-3; D gene ambiguous. V lost 4 bases and J 6 bases, leaving 12 bases between the germline ends. Germline V CDR1 and CDR2: SGHNT, YYREEE (reference sequence). The CDR3 has 13 amino acids. Written as DNA, the CDR3 is TGTGCCAGCAGCCCTCAAATAAGCGATACGCAGTATTTT. Protein sequence: CASSPQISDTQYF.

The chain carries TRBV5-6 and TRBJ1-2; D not resolved. Trimming took 2 bases from V and 0 from J, leaving 8 bases between them. Looked up from germline, CDR1 is SGHDT and CDR2 is YYEEEE. This CDR3 contains 14 residues. CDR3 region: CASSLSVTNYGYTF. CDR3 in DNA: TGTGCCAGCAGCTTATCGGTCACTAACTATGGCTACACCTTC.

This chain links TRBV11-2 with TRBJ1-2; D not resolved. From germline, CDR1 is SGHAT and CDR2 FQNNGV. CDR3 length equals 12 residues. The V and J ends lost 6 bases and 2 bases respectively, with 7 bases between them. CDR3 amino acids: CASREGNYGYTF. The CDR3 region has the DNA TGTGCCAGCAGAGAGGGAAACTATGGCTACACCTTC.

This chain links TRBV21-1 with TRBJ1-2. TRBV21-1 is listed as a pseudogene. The CDR3 sequence is 15 residues long. In nucleotides, the CDR3 is TGTGCCAGCAGCAAAGGGGGGGGAAGAAACTATGGCTACACCTTC. It encodes CASSKGGGRNYGYTF.

The chain has TRBV5-5 and TRBJ2-1, with 10 bases matching TRBD2. CDR1 is SGHKS and CDR2 is YYEKEE in the germline V gene (reference sequence). The CDR3 has 15 residues. With V trimmed by 4 bases and J by 2 bases, 3 bases remained unmatched. As DNA, the CDR3 is TGTGCCAGCAGCCTCAGCGGGGGGGCCTACAATGAGCAGTTCTTC. This encodes CASSLSGGAYNEQFF.

The chain is built from TRBV7-9 and TRBJ1-3; 7 bases line up with TRBD1. Losses at the gene ends were 10 bases for V and 6 bases for J; bases not matched to a gene: 9. The CDR3 loop spans 13 amino acids. Germline V gene sequence: CDR1 SEHNR, CDR2 FQNEAQ (reference sequence). The CDR3 DNA reads TGTGCCACCCAACAGGGGCAGGAAAACACCATATATTTT. Translation: CATQQGQENTIYF.

V is TRBV6-1 and J is TRBJ1-2, with D maybe TRBD1 (6 bases). Germline loops: CDR1 MNHNS, CDR2 SASEGT. Trimming left V 4 bases short and J 4 bases short, with 13 bases between. CDR3 length: 14 residues. The CDR3 nucleotides are TGTGCCAGCAGTGCACAGGGCGGGAGCTATGGCTACACCTTC. Amino acid sequence: CASSAQGGSYGYTF.